This TCR beta chain was identified during a study of blood T cell repertoires in COVID-19. Study-level information: Both acute and convalescent COVID-19 samples were obtained from the United States, Italy and Spain. The analysed material was cDNA or gDNA that came from T cells, B-cell-depleted T cells, or PBMCs.

Authors' methods: Estimated nucleated cell counts came from reference gene primer amplification. Clones were read by immunoSEQ multiplex PCR, and TCRdb kept only the in-frame ones, dropping some. That table furnishes V, J and clone size, whereas the DNA furnished D and trimming. Of under 250,000 clones in the sample, roughly 94% are singletons; the top ten hold approximately 1.2%. In germline, CDR1 is SGHTA, CDR2 FQGTGA. Unmatched junction bases numbered 6, after V lost 3 bases and J lost 4 bases. The CDR3 totals 16 residues. The specimen sequenced was peripheral blood. The source of this sequence is a man younger than 40 with acute or convalescent COVID-19. The chain links TRBV7-3 to TRBJ2-1; 10 nucleotides agree with TRBD2. The CDR3 DNA follows: TGTGCCAGCAGCTTCTCCGGGACTAGCGTGTACAATGAGCAGTTCTTC. Translation gives CASSFSGTSVYNEQFF.